This T cell receptor (beta chain) was documented in a study of tumor and adjacent non-tumor tissue in lung cancer. Across the study: Patients were aged about 30 to 85, 9 to 10 men and about 5 women, stage I to III. Each sample yielded 3.9 million or so productive TCRbeta reads on average. Regarding the study as a whole: Significantly higher TCR diversity was found in tumor than normal lung.

The CDR3 is 14 amino acids. Germline-derived CDR1 and CDR2 are SGHAT and FQDESV (reference sequence). About this clonotype: The target antigen is unknown. One junction end does not reproduce the germline sequence, and a read error may be involved.

This sample's RNA came from whole unsorted tissue. This non-tumor lung sample came from over 3 cm beyond the tumor edge. Donors were chemotherapy-naive, newly diagnosed lung cancer surgical patients in China, August–late 2014. The library came from three nested PCR rounds adapted from ARM-PCR protocols. TCRdb reprocessed the multiplex PCR reads with MiXCR, giving one entry per CDR3 protein. The sample gives around 74,000 distinct CDR3 sequences, roughly 70% of which show up once; around 30% is in the top ten. The TCR sequence derives from a woman aged 50 to 60 with non-small cell lung cancer. This sequence joins TRBV11-1 and TRBJ2-3; 7 nucleotides agree with TRBD1. Specimen: distant non-tumor lung tissue. As DNA, the CDR3 is TGTGACAGCAGCATAGCCACAGGGGCTGATACACAGTATTTT. This codes for CDSSIATGADTQYF.